The clone carrying this T cell receptor beta chain was seen a few times. The data are from a study of blood T cells in healthy people across ages. Germline CDR1 MNHNS, CDR2 SASEGT. V dropped 10 bases and J dropped 7; count of bases not matched to a gene: 16. The CDR3 runs 15 residues. The second PCR ran about 6 to 12 cycles with a sample-barcoded 5' primer and J-beta primers. TCRdb independently ran MiXCR on the 5' RACE reads; one entry per CDR3 protein. The repertoire holds 1.6 million or so distinct CDR3 sequences, with around 36% as singletons. The origin of this receptor is a woman aged 30 to 39 in good health. The sample consisted of blood. The chain couples TRBV6-1 to TRBJ1-1, with 9 bases identical to TRBD1. The DNA for the CDR3 is TGTGCCACCGGCAGGGGACAGGGCGGGACCGTTGAAGCTTTCTTT. Translated: CATGRGQGGTVEAFF.